These 27 T cell receptor beta chains share one sample of origin, sequenced in a study of identical twins (dated by TCRdb to about 2016). The method behind the library was 5' RACE. The run used an Illumina HiSeq 2000. TCRdb handled the public reads itself, with Q25 trimming in fastp and clone calling in MiXCR, and kept productive beta chains. One record per CDR3 amino acid sequence lists the most common genes and DNA. The sample table shows hundreds of thousands of distinct CDR3 sequences, and more than 20% are seen once. Jointly, the top ten make up around 3% of the sample. This sample also belongs to another study, concerning T cells expressing NK-cell markers.

What was sequenced was CD4+ T cells sorted from blood. The receptors shown here come from a woman younger than 30 in good health.

The V call is TRBV29-1, the J call TRBJ2-3, with 16 bases aligning to TRBD2. The trim removed 5 bases at V and 6 bases at J, leaving 8 bases unmatched. CDR1 is SQVTM, CDR2 ANQGSEA, per germline. The CDR3 sequence is 16 residues long. CDR3 sequence reads: CSVTGTSGGATDTQYF. The CDR3 nucleotides are TGCAGCGTTACCGGGACTAGCGGGGGGGCAACCGATACGCAGTATTTT.

The rearrangement uses TRBV11-2 and TRBJ2-2; TRBD2 matches 8 bases. Germline assignment: CDR1 SGHAT and CDR2 FQNNGV. This CDR3 region has 18 residues. V shed 2 bases and J 3 bases; nucleotides not matched to a gene: 11. CDR3 residues: CASSLMIGTSGHTGELFF. In DNA, the CDR3 is TGTGCCAGCAGCTTAATGATAGGTACTAGCGGACACACCGGGGAGCTGTTTTTT.

This clonotype was observed a few times. The chain carries TRBV12-3 or TRBV12-4 and TRBJ2-2; TRBD2 might be the D (6 bases). V was trimmed by 6 bases and J by 7 bases, leaving 18 bases between them. CDR3 size: 15 residues. The CDR3 DNA reads TGTGCCAGCAGCCGTAGACTAGGAAGCATCGGGGAGCTGTTTTTT. Translated: CASSRRLGSIGELFF.

This chain connects TRBV6-1 to TRBJ1-6; D gene uncertain. CDR3 length equals 16 residues. The V and J ends lost 5 bases and 3 bases respectively, with 14 bases between them. Germline V gene data show CDR1 as MNHNS and CDR2 as SASEGT. CDR3 in DNA: TGTGCCAGCAGTCAACGAGGCGGTAACTATAATTCACCCCTCCACTTT. As protein: CASSQRGGNYNSPLHF.

The chain couples TRBV15 to TRBJ2-1; perhaps TRBD1 as D (5 bases). CDR1 is LNHNV, CDR2 YYDKDF, per germline (reference sequence). Trimming left V 0 bases short and J 8 bases short, with 17 bases between. The CDR3 is 16 amino acids. The CDR3 is CATSRDFNAGPYEQFF. The CDR3 DNA sequence: TGTGCCACCAGCAGAGATTTTAACGCAGGGCCCTATGAGCAGTTCTTC.

The rearrangement joins TRBV25-1 to TRBJ1-6, with D perhaps matching TRBD1 (5 bases). Deletions cut 0 bases from V and 10 bases from J, with 10 bases between. CDR1 is MGHDK and CDR2 is SYGVNS in the germline V gene. The CDR3 spans 14 residues. The DNA for the CDR3 is TGTGCCAGCAGTGAATATCAGGGTTTATCACCCCTCCACTTT. It encodes CASSEYQGLSPLHF.

This clonotype came up a few times. This chain uses TRBV5-1 with TRBJ2-1; D not certain. Trimming left V 0 bases short and J 9 bases short, with 7 bases between. CDR1 is SGHRS and CDR2 is YFSETQ in the germline V gene. There are 12 residues in the CDR3. CDR3 sequence reads: CASSLVGIEQFF. The CDR3 DNA is TGCGCCAGCAGCTTGGTAGGTATTGAGCAGTTCTTC.

The V and J genes are TRBV6-5 and TRBJ2-3; 7 positions agree with TRBD1. The CDR3 has 15 residues. Trimming cost V 2 bases and J 4 bases; bases outside gene matches: 6. Germline V gene data show CDR1 as MNHEY and CDR2 as SVGAGI. The CDR3 reads CASSYTPTGSDTQYF. In DNA form, the CDR3 reads TGTGCCAGCAGTTACACTCCGACAGGGTCAGATACGCAGTATTTT.

The J gene is TRBJ2-2, the V gene TRBV6-5, with unresolved D. The V gene lost 2 bases and the J gene lost 0 bases, with 7 bases spanning the gap. The CDR3 length is 15 residues. Germline loops: CDR1 MNHEY, CDR2 SVGAGI. The CDR3 is CASSYAPSNTGELFF. Written as DNA, the CDR3 is TGTGCCAGCAGTTACGCTCCCTCGAACACCGGGGAGCTGTTTTTT.

A few counts support this clonotype. The rearrangement links TRBV5-1 to TRBJ2-1; D remains unclear. The CDR3 sequence is 12 residues long. CDR1 SGHRS and CDR2 YFSETQ come from the germline V gene. The V end lost 0 bases, the J end lost 8 bases, and 6 bases lay between the germline ends. The CDR3 DNA follows: TGCGCCAGCAGCTTGGTTCACGATGAGCAGTTCTTC. It translates to CASSLVHDEQFF.

The genes are TRBV5-6 and TRBJ2-7, with D possibly TRBD1 on 6 matching bases. Per the germline V gene, CDR1 is SGHDT and CDR2 is YYEEEE. With 1 base removed from V and 5 bases from J, the gap between germline ends came to 10 bases. The CDR3 is 13 residues long. CDR3 nucleotides: TGTGCCAGCAGCTTGCTCACAGGGAACGAGCAGTACTTC. Residues: CASSLLTGNEQYF. The full variable domain, rest sourced from reference TRBV5-6 and TRBJ2-7, is DAGVTQSPTHLIKTRGQQVTLRCSPKSGHDTVSWYQQALGQGPQFIFQYYEEEERQRGNFPDRFSGHQFPNYSSELNVNALLLGDSALYLCASSLLTGNEQYFGPGTRLTVT.

This clonotype occurred a few times. The chain has TRBV3-1 and TRBJ2-5; possibly TRBD1 for D (6 bases). The germline V and J ends were trimmed by 5 bases and 7 bases, with 20 bases remaining between them. Germline V gene lookup returns CDR1 LGHDT and CDR2 YNNKEL (reference sequence). This CDR3 is 15 amino acids long. DNA for the CDR3: TGTGCCAGCAGCTTACAGGACAGAAGCAAAGTGACCCAGTACTTC. Its protein product is CASSLQDRSKVTQYF.

This clonotype showed up many times. V gene TRBV6-1 combines with J gene TRBJ1-5; 7 bases fit TRBD1. The CDR3 runs 15 residues. With V trimmed by 6 bases and J by 6 bases, 11 bases remained unmatched. Germline V lookup: CDR1 MNHNS, CDR2 SASEGT. Here the CDR3 reads CASSDIPRQGQPQHF. CDR3 nucleotides: TGTGCCAGCAGCGACATCCCCCGACAGGGTCAGCCCCAGCATTTT.

This rearrangement joins TRBV15 to TRBJ2-3; D call uncertain. The germline CDR1 and CDR2 sequences are LNHNV and YYDKDF (reference sequence). The CDR3 loop spans 15 amino acids. The ends were cut back, 1 base at V and 10 bases at J, with 18 bases in the middle. The CDR3 bases are TGTGCCACCAGCAGAGTCGGCACTTTCAGTTCTTCGCAGTATTTT. It translates to CATSRVGTFSSSQYF.

This clonotype has only a few counts. The chain combines TRBV5-1 with TRBJ1-2; perhaps TRBD1 as D (5 bases). V lost 4 bases and J lost 7, with 14 bases in between. The germline CDR1 and CDR2 sequences are SGHRS and YFSETQ. There are 13 residues in the CDR3. CDR3 loop: CASSGGGGGGYTF. The CDR3 DNA reads as TGCGCCAGCAGCGGTGGCGGGGGAGGTGGCTACACCTTC.

This chain connects TRBV20-1 to TRBJ2-5; 8 nucleotides match TRBD2. CDR1 DFQATT and CDR2 SNEGSKA come from the germline V gene (reference sequence). After removal of 5 bases from V and 5 bases from J, the junction contained 10 bases not matched to a gene. The CDR3 extends over 14 amino acids. The CDR3 loop is CSARRAGVQETQYF. The CDR3 region has the DNA TGCAGTGCTCGGCGAGCGGGAGTCCAGGAGACCCAGTACTTC.

This clonotype has a handful of counts. This sequence joins TRBV28 and TRBJ1-1, with 9 bases lining up with TRBD1. Looked up from germline, CDR1 is MDHEN and CDR2 is SYDVKM. This CDR3 region has 13 residues. V gave up 6 bases and J gave up 5 bases; unmatched junction bases: 4. DNA of the CDR3: TGTGCCAGCAGAGGGACAGGGCAGACTGAAGCTTTCTTT. Its translation: CASRGTGQTEAFF.

The chain employs TRBV27 and TRBJ2-5; D gene unclear. With 2 bases removed from V and 4 bases from J, the gap between germline ends came to 11 bases. The CDR3 spans 14 residues. Germline loops: CDR1 MNHEY, CDR2 SMNVEV (reference sequence). CDR3 protein: CASSLMVDSETQYF. CDR3 in DNA: TGTGCCAGCAGTTTAATGGTTGATTCAGAGACCCAGTACTTC.

This clonotype was observed at least ten times. The genes are TRBV20-1 and TRBJ2-4; 7 bases map to TRBD1. The J segment lost 4 bases and the V segment lost 5 bases, leaving 5 bases of the junction unmatched. CDR3 length equals 13 residues. Germline V gene lookup returns CDR1 DFQATT and CDR2 SNEGSKA (reference sequence). Written as DNA, the CDR3 is TGCAGTGCTGAGGGGACAGCGAAAAACATTCAGTACTTC. It specifies CSAEGTAKNIQYF.

This clonotype was observed a handful of times. The chain couples TRBV4-2 to TRBJ2-1, with 7 nucleotides matching TRBD1. The CDR3 is 14 residues long. V dropped 4 bases and J dropped 15; count of bases not matched to a gene: 15. Germline CDR1 reads LGHNA; CDR2 reads YNFKEQ. This CDR3 reads CASSPDGTEIERFF. The CDR3 DNA follows: TGTGCCAGCAGCCCAGACGGGACAGAAATCGAACGGTTCTTC.

The rearrangement links TRBV12-3 or TRBV12-4 to TRBJ2-7; TRBD1 might be the D (6 bases). Trimming left V 6 bases short and J 2 bases short, with 17 bases between. The CDR3 spans 15 residues. CDR3 coding DNA: TGTGCCAGCAGCTGGACAGATCACACTCCCTACGAGCAGTACTTC. Its protein is CASSWTDHTPYEQYF.

The chain recombines TRBV9 with TRBJ2-2, with D possibly TRBD2 on 5 matching bases. CDR3 length: 16 residues. The germline V gene encodes CDR1 SGDLS and CDR2 YYNGEE. V shed 2 bases and J shed 5 bases, with 16 bases lying between them. As DNA, the CDR3 is TGTGCCAGCAGCGTCGACTATCGCCCCAGGACCGGGGAGCTGTTTTTT. Translation gives CASSVDYRPRTGELFF. Looking up the rest from reference TRBV9 and TRBJ2-2 gives the full variable domain: DSGVTQTPKHLITATGQRVTLRCSPRSGDLSVYWYQQSLDQGLQFLIQYYNGEERAKGNILERFSAQQFPDLHSELNLSSLELGDSALYFCASSVDYRPRTGELFFGEGSRLTVL.

This clonotype occurred a few times. The CDR3 reads CASSYLAGVPSEQYF. The CDR3 nucleotides read TGTGCCAGCAGCTACCTGGCGGGGGTGCCATCCGAGCAGTACTTC. The chain links TRBV7-2 to TRBJ2-7, with 7 bases matching TRBD2. Germline V lookup: CDR1 SGHTA, CDR2 FQGNSA. J gave up 6 bases and V 4 bases, and 12 bases lay outside the gene matches. This CDR3 spans 15 amino acids.

This chain joins TRBV6-1 and TRBJ2-4, with D maybe TRBD1 (6 bases). The germline gives CDR1 MNHNS, CDR2 SASEGT. The CDR3 contains 18 residues. V shed 5 bases and J shed 1 base, with 21 bases lying between them. The CDR3 spells CASSPAFTGLLAKNIQYF. CDR3 nucleotides: TGTGCCAGCAGTCCCGCATTTACAGGGCTTTTGGCCAAAAACATTCAGTACTTC.

This clonotype was recorded a few times. The V gene is TRBV29-1, the J gene TRBJ1-1; 10 nucleotides match TRBD1. Germline CDR1 reads SQVTM; CDR2 reads ANQGSEA. With 4 bases clipped from V and 4 bases from J, the junction kept 9 bases outside the gene matches. The CDR3 loop spans 15 amino acids. This CDR3 is CSVGQGQGRATEAFF. Here the CDR3 DNA reads TGCAGCGTTGGCCAGGGACAGGGGCGGGCCACTGAAGCTTTCTTT.

The chain combines TRBV6-1 with TRBJ2-7; maybe TRBD1 (6 bases). Trimming removed 5 bases from V and 4 bases from J, with 18 bases in between. The CDR3 has 15 amino acids. In germline, CDR1 is MNHNS, CDR2 SASEGT. The CDR3 DNA is TGTGCCAGCAGTACCCCTGGGGGACACCCTTACGAGCAGTACTTC. This translates into CASSTPGGHPYEQYF.

Notes on this clonotype: This may arise from a read error, as a much more abundant clone is one base away. The rearrangement uses TRBV12-3 or TRBV12-4 and TRBJ2-5; 9 bases agree with TRBD1. V was clipped by 6 bases and J by 3 bases; unmatched bases: 5. This CDR3 has 14 residues. The CDR3 DNA sequence: TGTGCCAGCAGCCCGGGACAGGGAAAAGAGACCCAGTACTTC. Translating it yields CASSPGQGKETQYF.